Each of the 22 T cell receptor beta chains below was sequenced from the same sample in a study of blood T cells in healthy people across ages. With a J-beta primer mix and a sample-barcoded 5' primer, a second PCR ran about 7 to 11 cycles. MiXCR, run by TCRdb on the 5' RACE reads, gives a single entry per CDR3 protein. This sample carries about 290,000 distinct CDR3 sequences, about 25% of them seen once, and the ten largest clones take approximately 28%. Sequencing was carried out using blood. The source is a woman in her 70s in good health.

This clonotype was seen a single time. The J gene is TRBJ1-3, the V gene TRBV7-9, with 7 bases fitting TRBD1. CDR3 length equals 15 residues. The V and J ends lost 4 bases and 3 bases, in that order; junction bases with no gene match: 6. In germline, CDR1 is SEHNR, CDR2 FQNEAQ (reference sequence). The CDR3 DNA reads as TGTGCCAGCAGCTCCACAGGGGCCCGTGGAAACACCATATATTTT. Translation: CASSSTGARGNTIYF.

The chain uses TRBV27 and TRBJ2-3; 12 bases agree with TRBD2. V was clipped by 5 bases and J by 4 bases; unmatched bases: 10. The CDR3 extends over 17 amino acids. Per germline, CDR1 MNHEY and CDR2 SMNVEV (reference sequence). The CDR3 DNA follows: TGTGCCAGCAGTCCCAGGGCTAGCGGGAGGGTCGCAGATACGCAGTATTTT. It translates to CASSPRASGRVADTQYF.

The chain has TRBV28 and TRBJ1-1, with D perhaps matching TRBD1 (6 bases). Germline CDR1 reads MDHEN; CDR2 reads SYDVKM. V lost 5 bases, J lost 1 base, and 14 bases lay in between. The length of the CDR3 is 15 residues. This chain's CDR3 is CASSRPGEGNTEAFF. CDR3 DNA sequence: TGTGCCAGCAGTCGCCCAGGGGAGGGGAACACTGAAGCTTTCTTT.

The CDR3 DNA follows: TGTGCCAGCAGGCGACAGAGCTCCTATAATTCACCCCTCCACTTT. The encoded protein is CASRRQSSYNSPLHF. This chain links TRBV6-8 with TRBJ1-6; weak D call: TRBD1 (5 bases). Germline V gene lookup returns CDR1 MNHGY and CDR2 SAAAGT. V was trimmed by 6 bases and J by 0 bases, leaving 9 bases between them. This CDR3 spans 15 amino acids.

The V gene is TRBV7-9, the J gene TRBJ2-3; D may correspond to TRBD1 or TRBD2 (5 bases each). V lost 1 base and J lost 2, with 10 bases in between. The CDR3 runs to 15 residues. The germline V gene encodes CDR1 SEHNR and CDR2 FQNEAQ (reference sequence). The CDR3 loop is CASSLGGPHTDTQYF. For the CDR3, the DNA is TGTGCCAGCAGCTTAGGGGGACCACACACAGATACGCAGTATTTT.

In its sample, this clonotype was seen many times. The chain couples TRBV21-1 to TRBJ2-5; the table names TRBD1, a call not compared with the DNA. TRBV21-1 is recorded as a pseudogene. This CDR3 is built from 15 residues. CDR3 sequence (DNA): TGTGCCAGCAGCTGCCGACAGAATCCTTGGGAGACCCAGTACTTC. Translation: CASSCRQNPWETQYF.

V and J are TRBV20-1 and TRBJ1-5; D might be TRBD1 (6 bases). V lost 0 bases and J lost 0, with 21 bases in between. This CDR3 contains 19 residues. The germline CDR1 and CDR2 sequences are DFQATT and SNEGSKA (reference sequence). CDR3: CSARDRPRGGTLSNQPQHF. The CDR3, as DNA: TGCAGTGCTAGAGATCGCCCACGAGGGGGGACCCTTAGCAATCAGCCCCAGCATTTT.

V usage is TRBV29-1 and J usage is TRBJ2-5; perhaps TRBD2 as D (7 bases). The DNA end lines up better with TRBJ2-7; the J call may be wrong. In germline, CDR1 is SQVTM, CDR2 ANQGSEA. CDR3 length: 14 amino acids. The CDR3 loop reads CSVDRGGGNSEQYF. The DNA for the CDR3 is TGCAGCGTTGACCGGGGAGGGGGTAATAGCGAGCAGTACTTC.

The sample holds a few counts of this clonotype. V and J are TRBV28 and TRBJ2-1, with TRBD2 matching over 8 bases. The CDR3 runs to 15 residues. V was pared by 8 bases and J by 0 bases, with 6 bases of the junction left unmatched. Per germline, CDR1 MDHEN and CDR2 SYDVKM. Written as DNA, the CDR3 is TGTGCCAGCCTTCTAAGCGGGAGCTCCTACAATGAGCAGTTCTTC. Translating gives CASLLSGSSYNEQFF. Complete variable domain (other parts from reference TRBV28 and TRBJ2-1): DVKVTQSSRYLVKRTGEKVFLECVQDMDHENMFWYRQDPGLGLRLIYFSYDVKMKEKGDIPEGYSVSREKKERFSLILESASTNQTSMYLCASLLSGSSYNEQFFGPGTRLTVL.

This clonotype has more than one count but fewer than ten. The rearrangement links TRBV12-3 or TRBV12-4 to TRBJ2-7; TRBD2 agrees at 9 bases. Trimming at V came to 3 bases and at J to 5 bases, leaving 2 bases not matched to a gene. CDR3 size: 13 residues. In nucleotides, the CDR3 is TGTGCCAGCAGTTTTAGCGGGAGACACGAGCAGTACTTC. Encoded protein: CASSFSGRHEQYF.

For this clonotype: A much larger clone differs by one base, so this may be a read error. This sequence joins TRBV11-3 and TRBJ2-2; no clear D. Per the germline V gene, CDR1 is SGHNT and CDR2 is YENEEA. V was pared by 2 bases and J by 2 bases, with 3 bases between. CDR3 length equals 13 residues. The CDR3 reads CASSLHNTGELFF. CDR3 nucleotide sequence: TGTGCCAGCAGCTTACACAACACCGGGGAGCTGTTTTTT.

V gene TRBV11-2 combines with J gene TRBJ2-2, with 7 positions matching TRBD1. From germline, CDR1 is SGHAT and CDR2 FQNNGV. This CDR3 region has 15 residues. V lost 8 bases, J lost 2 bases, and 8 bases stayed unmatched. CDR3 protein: CASHPGQTNTGELFF. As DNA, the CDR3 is TGTGCCAGCCACCCGGGACAGACTAACACCGGGGAGCTGTTTTTT.

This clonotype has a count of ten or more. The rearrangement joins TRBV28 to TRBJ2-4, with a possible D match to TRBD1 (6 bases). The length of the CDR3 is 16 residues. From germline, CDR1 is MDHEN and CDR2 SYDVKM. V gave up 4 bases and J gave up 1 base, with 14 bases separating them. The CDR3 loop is CASSSLGASAKNIQYF. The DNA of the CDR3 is TGTGCCAGCAGTTCTCTGGGGGCCTCGGCCAAAAACATTCAGTACTTC.

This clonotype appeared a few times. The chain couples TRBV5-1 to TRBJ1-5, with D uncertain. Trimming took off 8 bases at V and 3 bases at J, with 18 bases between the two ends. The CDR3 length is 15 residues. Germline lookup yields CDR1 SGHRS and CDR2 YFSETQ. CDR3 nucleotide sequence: TGCGCCAGTTCCCTTCTTCCCGACATCAATCAGCCCCAGCATTTT. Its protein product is CASSLLPDINQPQHF.

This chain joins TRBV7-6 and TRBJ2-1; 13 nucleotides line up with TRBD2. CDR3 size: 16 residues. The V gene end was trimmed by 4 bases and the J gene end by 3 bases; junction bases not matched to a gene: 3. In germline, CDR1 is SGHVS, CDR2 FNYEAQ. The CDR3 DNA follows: TGTGCCAGCAGCTCAACTAGCGGGAGGGACTACAATGAGCAGTTCTTC. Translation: CASSSTSGRDYNEQFF.

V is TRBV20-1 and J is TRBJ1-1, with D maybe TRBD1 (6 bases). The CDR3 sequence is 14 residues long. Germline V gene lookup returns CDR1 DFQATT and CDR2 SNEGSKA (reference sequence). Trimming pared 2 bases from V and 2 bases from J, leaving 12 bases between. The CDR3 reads CSARLGAQNTEAFF. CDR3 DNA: TGCAGTGCTAGATTGGGGGCGCAAAACACTGAAGCTTTCTTT.

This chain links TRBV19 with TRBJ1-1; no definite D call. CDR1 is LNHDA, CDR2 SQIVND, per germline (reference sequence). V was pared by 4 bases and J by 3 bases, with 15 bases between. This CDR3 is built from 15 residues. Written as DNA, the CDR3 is TGTGCCAGTAGTAGGACCCGAAAAGTATACACTGAAGCTTTCTTT. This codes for CASSRTRKVYTEAFF.

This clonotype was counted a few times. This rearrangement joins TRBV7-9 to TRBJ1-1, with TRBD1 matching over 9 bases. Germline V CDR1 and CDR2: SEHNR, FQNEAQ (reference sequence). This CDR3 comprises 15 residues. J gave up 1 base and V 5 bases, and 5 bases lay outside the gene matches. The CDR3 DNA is TGTGCCAGCAGCATAAGGACAGGGGCGAACACTGAAGCTTTCTTT. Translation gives CASSIRTGANTEAFF.

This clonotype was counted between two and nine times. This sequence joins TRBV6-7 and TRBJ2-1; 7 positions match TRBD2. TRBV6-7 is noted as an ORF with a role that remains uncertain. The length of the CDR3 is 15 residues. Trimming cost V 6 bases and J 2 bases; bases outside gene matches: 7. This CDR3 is CASRGLPGAYNEQFF. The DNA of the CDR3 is TGTGCCAGCAGGGGACTACCGGGAGCCTACAATGAGCAGTTCTTC.

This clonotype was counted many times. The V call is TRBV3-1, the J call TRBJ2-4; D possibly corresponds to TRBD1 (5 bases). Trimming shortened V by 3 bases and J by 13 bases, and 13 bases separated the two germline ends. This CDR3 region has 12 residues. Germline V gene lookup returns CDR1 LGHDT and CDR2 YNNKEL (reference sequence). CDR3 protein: CASSQADRQQYF. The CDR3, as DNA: TGTGCCAGCAGCCAGGCAGACAGACAACAGTACTTC.

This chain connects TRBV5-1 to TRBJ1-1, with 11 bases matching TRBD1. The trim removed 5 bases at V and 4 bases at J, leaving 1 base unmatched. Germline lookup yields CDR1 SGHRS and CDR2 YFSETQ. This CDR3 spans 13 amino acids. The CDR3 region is CASRGTGGTEAFF. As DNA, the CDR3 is TGCGCCAGCAGAGGGACAGGGGGCACTGAAGCTTTCTTT.

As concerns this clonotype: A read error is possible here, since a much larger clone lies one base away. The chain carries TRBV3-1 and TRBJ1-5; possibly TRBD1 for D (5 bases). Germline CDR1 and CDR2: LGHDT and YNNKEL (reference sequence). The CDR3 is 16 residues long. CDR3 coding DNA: TGTACCAGCAGCCAAGATCTTGGGGGGATCAATCAGCCCCAGCATTTT. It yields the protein CTSSQDLGGINQPQHF.